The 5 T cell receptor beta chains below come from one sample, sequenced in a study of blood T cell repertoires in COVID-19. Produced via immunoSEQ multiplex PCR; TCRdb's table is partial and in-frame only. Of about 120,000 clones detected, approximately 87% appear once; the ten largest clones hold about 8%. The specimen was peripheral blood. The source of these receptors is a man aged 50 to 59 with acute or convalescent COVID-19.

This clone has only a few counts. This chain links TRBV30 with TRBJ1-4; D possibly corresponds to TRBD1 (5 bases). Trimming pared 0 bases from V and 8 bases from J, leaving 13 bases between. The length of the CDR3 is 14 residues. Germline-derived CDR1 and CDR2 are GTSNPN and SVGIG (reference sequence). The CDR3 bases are TGTGCCTGGAGTGTGCCAGGGAATCGGGAAAAACTGTTTTTT. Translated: CAWSVPGNREKLFF.

As DNA, the CDR3 is TGTGCCAGCAGGACAGGGGACTACGAGCAGTACTTC. Translated: CASRTGDYEQYF. V and J are TRBV2 and TRBJ2-7; the match to TRBD1 covers 8 bases. The V gene end was trimmed by 6 bases and the J gene end by 3 bases; junction bases not matched to a gene: 1. This CDR3 is 12 amino acids long. Germline lookup yields CDR1 SNHLY and CDR2 FYNNEI.

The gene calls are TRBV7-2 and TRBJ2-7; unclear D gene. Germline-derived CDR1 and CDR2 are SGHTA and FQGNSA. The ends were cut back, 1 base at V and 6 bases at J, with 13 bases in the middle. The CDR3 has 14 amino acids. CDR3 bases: TGTGCCAGCAGCTTAGATTTCGGTCCGCTCGAGCAGTACTTC. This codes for CASSLDFGPLEQYF.

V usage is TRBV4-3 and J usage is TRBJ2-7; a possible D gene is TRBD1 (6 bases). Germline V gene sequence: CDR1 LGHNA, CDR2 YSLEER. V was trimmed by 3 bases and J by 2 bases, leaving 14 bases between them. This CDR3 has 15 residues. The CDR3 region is CASSQQQGQTYEQYF. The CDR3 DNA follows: TGCGCCAGCAGCCAGCAGCAGGGGCAAACCTACGAGCAGTACTTC.

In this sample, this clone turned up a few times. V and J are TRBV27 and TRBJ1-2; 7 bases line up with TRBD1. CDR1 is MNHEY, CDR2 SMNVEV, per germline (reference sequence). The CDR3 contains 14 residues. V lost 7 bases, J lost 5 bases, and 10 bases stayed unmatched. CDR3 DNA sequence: TGTGCCAGCACCGCGGACAGGTTGTCTTATGGCTACACCTTC. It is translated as CASTADRLSYGYTF.